A selection of T cell receptor beta chains follows, all from one sample in a study of untreated major depressive disorder. Only in-frame clones appear in the TCRdb table, and some are missing; sequencing was by immunoSEQ multiplex PCR. The sample holds tens of thousands of clones; 80% to 95% are singletons and the top ten take less than 0.4%. The sequenced material came from CD4+ T cells from PBMCs. The origin of the receptors is a man aged 25 to 40 in good health. The CDR3 runs from the conserved cysteine through the conserved F or W. D genes are given only for firm matches. A clone size is listed for some rows: how often the clone was seen (once, few, many), or a class if it is expanded.

clone_size: .
j_call: TRBJ2-7
d_call: .
v_call: TRBV6-5
cdr3_nt: TGTGCCAGCAGTTACTCGGGGGGATCCTACGAGCAGTACTTC
cdr3_aa: CASSYSGGSYEQYF

clone_size: once
j_call: TRBJ2-2
d_call: TRBD2
v_call: TRBV2
cdr3_nt: TGTGCCAGCAGTGGGGGACTAGCGGGCCACACCGGGGAGCTGTTTTTT
cdr3_aa: CASSGGLAGHTGELFF

clone_size: once
j_call: TRBJ2-3
d_call: .
v_call: TRBV5-6
cdr3_nt: TGTGCCAGCAGCTCAAAACACACAGATACGCAGTATTTT
cdr3_aa: CASSSKHTDTQYF

clone_size: .
j_call: TRBJ2-1
d_call: .
v_call: TRBV4-2
cdr3_nt: TGTGCCAGCAGCCAGCCCGTGGGGGGAGTGGGGAATGAGCAGTTCTTC
cdr3_aa: CASSQPVGGVGNEQFF

clone_size: .
j_call: TRBJ1-2
d_call: TRBD1
v_call: TRBV7-9
cdr3_nt: TGTGCCAGCAGCCGAGACAGGGCGGGCTACACCTTC
cdr3_aa: CASSRDRAGYTF

clone_size: .
j_call: TRBJ2-7
d_call: TRBD2
v_call: TRBV6-1
cdr3_nt: TGTGCCAGCAGTGAATTAGCGGGGTTCACCTACGAGCAGTACTTC
cdr3_aa: CASSELAGFTYEQYF

clone_size: .
j_call: TRBJ1-4
d_call: TRBD1
v_call: TRBV7-2
cdr3_nt: TGTGCCAGCAGGCCGGGGACAGGCAGTGAAAAACTGTTTTTT
cdr3_aa: CASRPGTGSEKLFF

clone_size: .
j_call: TRBJ2-5
d_call: .
v_call: TRBV4-2
cdr3_nt: TGTGCCAGCAGCCAAGAGGGCGAAACTGAGACCCAGTACTTC
cdr3_aa: CASSQEGETETQYF

clone_size: .
j_call: TRBJ2-5
d_call: .
v_call: TRBV29-1
cdr3_nt: TGCAGCGTTGAACAGATCCAAGAGACCCAGTACTTC
cdr3_aa: CSVEQIQETQYF

clone_size: .
j_call: TRBJ2-3
d_call: TRBD2
v_call: TRBV10-3
cdr3_nt: TGTGCCATCAGTCCCGATAGAGTGGGGGGGGTGGATACGCAGTATTTT
cdr3_aa: CAISPDRVGGVDTQYF

clone_size: .
j_call: TRBJ2-7
d_call: .
v_call: TRBV7-9
cdr3_nt: TGTGCCAGCAGCTTATCAGGACTCAGCGAGCAGTACTTC
cdr3_aa: CASSLSGLSEQYF

clone_size: once
j_call: TRBJ2-2
d_call: .
v_call: TRBV5-1
cdr3_nt: TGCGCCAGCAGCGAGACAGGGAACACCGGGGAGCTGTTTTTT
cdr3_aa: CASSETGNTGELFF

clone_size: .
j_call: TRBJ2-5
d_call: .
v_call: TRBV5-4
cdr3_nt: TGTGCCAGCAGCCGAGTCCCGACAGATCTCCAAGAGACCCAGTACTTC
cdr3_aa: CASSRVPTDLQETQYF

clone_size: .
j_call: TRBJ2-1
d_call: TRBD2
v_call: TRBV2
cdr3_nt: TGTGCCAGCAGAAGAAGCGGGAGTTACCTCAATGAGCAGTTCTTC
cdr3_aa: CASRRSGSYLNEQFF